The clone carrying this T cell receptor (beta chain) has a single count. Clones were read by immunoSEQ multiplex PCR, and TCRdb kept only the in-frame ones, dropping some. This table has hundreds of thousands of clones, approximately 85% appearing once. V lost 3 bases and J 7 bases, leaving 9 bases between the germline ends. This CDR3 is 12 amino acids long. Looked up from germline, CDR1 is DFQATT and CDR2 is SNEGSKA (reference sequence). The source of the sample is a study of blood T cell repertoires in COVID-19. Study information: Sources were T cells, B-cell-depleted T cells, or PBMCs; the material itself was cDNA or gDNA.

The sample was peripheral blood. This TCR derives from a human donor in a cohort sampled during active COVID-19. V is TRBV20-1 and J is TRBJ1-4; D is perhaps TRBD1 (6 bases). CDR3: CSASTGFEKLFF. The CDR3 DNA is TGCAGTGCTAGTACAGGGTTTGAAAAACTGTTTTTT.